This paragraph covers one T cell receptor (beta chain) sequence. What it recognizes is unknown. The PCR employed 60 Vbeta primers together with 13 Jbeta primers. Profiled with immunoSEQ multiplex PCR; TCRdb holds only in-frame clones, not every one. The sample consists of under 150,000 clones, around 80% of them appearing once. This entry is derived from a study of cytomegalovirus exposure and HLA in healthy donors. Study overall: Around 180 million T cells yielded more than 90 million unique TCR beta sequences, as an earlier analysis found.

Points from the study as a whole: Many donors shared some public TCRs, even though most TCR sequences were rare. Donors were assumed by presence/absence analyses to have roughly uniform sequencing depth. CMV antigen specificity of three CMV-associated chains was confirmed in vitro.

Trimming removed 2 bases from V and 0 bases from J; junction bases left unmatched: 2. This CDR3 is 16 amino acids long. CDR1 and CDR2 (germline): SGHRS, YFSETQ. Sample: PBMCs. V usage is TRBV5-1 and J usage is TRBJ2-1; 10 bases are a match to TRBD2. This TCR was sampled from a man aged 25 to 40 in good health and CMV-seronegative. The CDR3 spells CASSLERGGSYNEQFF. Written as DNA, the CDR3 is TGCGCCAGCAGCTTAGAGCGGGGGGGCTCCTACAATGAGCAGTTCTTC. The full variable domain, with the rest looked up from reference TRBV5-1 and TRBJ2-1, is KAGVTQTPRYLIKTRGQQVTLSCSPISGHRSVSWYQQTPGQGLQFLFEYFSETQRNKGNFPGRFSGRQFSNSRSEMNVSTLELGDSALYLCASSLERGGSYNEQFFGPGTRLTVL.